Below are 23 T cell receptor beta chains sequenced from a single sample in a study of blood T cell repertoires in COVID-19. Repertoires were generated with immunoSEQ multiplex PCR, while TCRdb's copy carries only in-frame clones and drops some. The data contain about 270,000 clones, 86% of them singletons. The sequencing sample was made of peripheral blood. These receptors originate from a man in his forties or fifties with active or convalescent COVID-19.

The V call is TRBV9, the J call TRBJ2-1; the match to TRBD2 covers 11 bases. The V gene end was trimmed by 4 bases and the J gene end by 7 bases; junction bases not matched to a gene: 7. The CDR3 extends over 15 amino acids. Germline CDR1 and CDR2: SGDLS and YYNGEE. The CDR3 bases are TGTGCCAGCAGCAATAGCGGGGGGGCCGGAAATGAGCAGTTCTTC. The encoded protein is CASSNSGGAGNEQFF.

The CDR3 here is CASSLTSGTDTQYF. CDR3 nucleotides: TGTGCCAGCAGCTTAACTAGCGGCACAGATACGCAGTATTTT. The gene calls are TRBV11-2 and TRBJ2-3; 7 nucleotides agree with TRBD2. The germline gives CDR1 SGHAT, CDR2 FQNNGV. V shed 2 bases, J shed 1 base, and the junction held 0 bases outside the gene matches. The CDR3 runs to 14 residues.

The chain is built from TRBV7-9 and TRBJ1-1; D remains ambiguous. Germline CDR1 and CDR2: SEHNR and FQNEAQ (reference sequence). V shed 8 bases and J shed 4 bases, with 17 bases lying between them. The length of the CDR3 is 14 residues. CDR3 region: CASVEKSGRTEAFF. The CDR3 coding sequence is TGTGCCAGCGTTGAAAAGAGTGGGCGCACTGAAGCTTTCTTT.

J is TRBJ2-2 and V is TRBV15; D perhaps matches TRBD2 (6 bases). V gave up 5 bases and J gave up 3 bases, with 19 bases separating them. The CDR3 contains 17 residues. Looked up from germline, CDR1 is LNHNV and CDR2 is YYDKDF (reference sequence). As DNA, the CDR3 is TGTGCCACCAGCCACGGGGGTCTCGGGGAACACACCGGGGAGCTGTTTTTT. Amino acids: CATSHGGLGEHTGELFF.

This clone was counted a few times. V is TRBV25-1 and J is TRBJ1-6; 8 bases match TRBD1. Trimming cost V 3 bases and J 7 bases; bases outside gene matches: 8. Germline CDR1 is MGHDK and CDR2 is SYGVNS. This CDR3 spans 16 amino acids. As DNA, the CDR3 is TGTGCCAGCAGTGACGACAGGGGAGGGCGGAATTCACCCCTCCACTTT. It is translated as CASSDDRGGRNSPLHF.

The chain is built from TRBV27 and TRBJ2-7; TRBD2 matches at 12 bases. From germline, CDR1 is MNHEY and CDR2 SMNVEV (reference sequence). Trimming at V came to 4 bases and at J to 4 bases, leaving 5 bases not matched to a gene. The CDR3 is 15 residues long. The DNA for the CDR3 is TGTGCCAGCAGTTCGGCTAGCGGGAGGGTGTACGAGCAGTACTTC. Protein: CASSSASGRVYEQYF.

The CDR3 here is CASRRRGLAENTGELFF. The CDR3 region has the DNA TGTGCCAGCAGACGCCGTGGCCTAGCGGAAAACACCGGGGAGCTGTTTTTT. This chain connects TRBV27 to TRBJ2-2; the match to TRBD2 covers 7 bases. The length of the CDR3 is 17 residues. The V segment lost 6 bases and the J segment 2 bases; nucleotides outside the gene matches: 12. Germline V gene data show CDR1 as MNHEY and CDR2 as SMNVEV (reference sequence).

J is TRBJ1-1 and V is TRBV6-5; D is ambiguous. Trimming removed 10 bases from V and 5 bases from J, with 11 bases in between. From germline, CDR1 is MNHEY and CDR2 SVGAGI. The CDR3 length is 11 residues. DNA for the CDR3: TGTGCCACAGGACCGGGGACTGAAGCTTTCTTT. It translates to CATGPGTEAFF.

The genes are TRBV6-1 and TRBJ1-5, with D possibly being TRBD1 (6 bases). CDR3 length equals 18 residues. The germline V gene has CDR1 MNHNS and CDR2 SASEGT. The V and J ends lost 1 base and 0 bases respectively, with 16 bases between them. The CDR3 DNA sequence: TGTGCCAGCAGTGAAGGAGTGGACAGAGTTTATAGCAATCAGCCCCAGCATTTT. This sequence encodes CASSEGVDRVYSNQPQHF.

The J gene is TRBJ2-3, the V gene TRBV2; the D gene is possibly TRBD2 (5 bases). This CDR3 spans 15 amino acids. V was pared by 4 bases and J by 5 bases, with 16 bases between. CDR1 is SNHLY, CDR2 FYNNEI, per germline. The CDR3 region has the DNA TGTGCCAGCAGTGGCGGGCCAAGCCCCGTAGATACGCAGTATTTT. Its protein product is CASSGGPSPVDTQYF.

The chain uses TRBV11-3 and TRBJ2-3, with TRBD2 as a possible D gene (5 bases). This CDR3 has 14 amino acids. V shed 2 bases and J shed 3 bases, with 9 bases lying between them. Germline CDR1 reads SGHNT; CDR2 reads YENEEA. CDR3 sequence: CASSLSGGTDTQYF. The CDR3 DNA sequence: TGTGCCAGCAGCTTATCGGGCGGGACAGATACGCAGTATTTT.

This chain uses TRBV11-2 with TRBJ1-1, with TRBD1 as a possible D gene (6 bases). The CDR3 has 12 residues. Germline V gives CDR1 SGHAT, CDR2 FQNNGV. Trimming pared 6 bases from V and 5 bases from J, leaving 10 bases between. The CDR3 DNA follows: TGTGCCAGCAGTTTTCAGGGGACTGAAGCTTTCTTT. It codes for CASSFQGTEAFF. The full variable domain, with the rest looked up from reference TRBV11-2 and TRBJ1-1, is EAGVAQSPRYKIIEKRQSVAFWCNPISGHATLYWYQQILGQGPKLLIQFQNNGVVDDSQLPKDRFSAERLKGVDSTLKIQPAKLEDSAVYLCASSFQGTEAFFGQGTRLTVV.

The V call is TRBV6-5, the J call TRBJ2-7, with D hard to call. V lost 7 bases and J lost 3, with 16 bases in between. Germline lookup yields CDR1 MNHEY and CDR2 SVGAGI. This CDR3 is built from 14 residues. The CDR3 spells CASTPDLRVYEQYF. CDR3 DNA: TGTGCCAGCACCCCCGACCTACGGGTCTACGAGCAGTACTTC.

This sequence joins TRBV16 and TRBJ1-3; D is unresolved. V was pared by 1 base and J by 0 bases, with 13 bases between. The CDR3 loop spans 17 amino acids. CDR1 is KGHSY and CDR2 is FQNENV in the germline V gene. CDR3 nucleotide sequence: TGTGCCAGCAGCCAATTTTTTCCGGTCCCCTCTGGAAACACCATATATTTT. Its protein is CASSQFFPVPSGNTIYF.

The chain combines TRBV11-2 with TRBJ1-1, with 7 nucleotides matching TRBD1. There are 15 residues in the CDR3. J lost 3 bases, V lost 1 base, and 5 bases had no gene match. Per the germline V gene, CDR1 is SGHAT and CDR2 is FQNNGV. CDR3 in amino acids: CASSLGQGLYTEAFF. The CDR3 nucleotides read TGTGCCAGCAGCTTAGGACAGGGACTTTACACTGAAGCTTTCTTT.

This rearrangement joins TRBV3-1 (or the pseudogene TRBV3-2) to TRBJ2-7; TRBD1 might be the D (5 bases). The CDR3 is 14 amino acids. V lost 4 bases and J lost 0, with 10 bases in between. The V gene's germline CDR1 is LGHDT and CDR2 YNNKEL (reference sequence). The CDR3, as DNA: TGTGCCAGCAGCCCTGACAGCCTCTCCTACGAGCAGTACTTC. Its protein product is CASSPDSLSYEQYF.

The chain uses TRBV7-9 and TRBJ2-1; 8 positions match TRBD2. CDR1 and CDR2 (germline): SEHNR, FQNEAQ (reference sequence). This CDR3 is 17 amino acids long. Trimming at V came to 5 bases and at J to 5 bases, leaving 14 bases not matched to a gene. The CDR3 DNA reads TGTGCCAGCAGCCCCGTCACTCGCGGGAGGTCAGACAATGAGCAGTTCTTC. This codes for CASSPVTRGRSDNEQFF.

The chain carries TRBV9 and TRBJ2-3; 8 bases map to TRBD2. This CDR3 spans 16 amino acids. Germline-derived CDR1 and CDR2 are SGDLS and YYNGEE. V trimming: 0 bases; J trimming: 3 bases; junction bases outside the gene matches: 6. Here the CDR3 reads CASSVGVRGGTDTQYF. The CDR3 DNA is TGTGCCAGCAGCGTAGGGGTTCGGGGGGGAACAGATACGCAGTATTTT.

The chain employs TRBV27 and TRBJ1-5; a possible D gene is TRBD1 (6 bases). CDR3 length: 15 amino acids. Germline CDR1 MNHEY, CDR2 SMNVEV (reference sequence). The germline V and J ends were trimmed by 5 bases and 4 bases, with 15 bases remaining between them. CDR3 protein: CASSPWTAENQPQHF. The CDR3, as DNA: TGTGCCAGCAGTCCCTGGACAGCTGAGAATCAGCCCCAGCATTTT.

This chain joins TRBV5-1 and TRBJ2-1; 10 bases match TRBD2. CDR3 length: 16 residues. Trimming took 0 bases from V and 5 from J; bases not matched to a gene: 5. The germline V gene encodes CDR1 SGHRS and CDR2 YFSETQ. The CDR3 region is CASSLAPSGSDNEQFF. As DNA, the CDR3 is TGCGCCAGCAGCTTGGCCCCTAGCGGGAGCGACAATGAGCAGTTCTTC.

This sequence joins TRBV7-9 and TRBJ2-3; D is perhaps TRBD2 (7 bases). Germline assignment: CDR1 SEHNR and CDR2 FQNEAQ (reference sequence). Trimming shortened V by 4 bases and J by 2 bases, and 16 bases separated the two germline ends. This CDR3 comprises 16 residues. The CDR3 is CASSWALGGATDTQYF. The CDR3 coding sequence is TGTGCCAGCAGCTGGGCTCTGGGGGGGGCCACAGATACGCAGTATTTT. The whole variable domain, filled in from reference TRBV7-9 and TRBJ2-3, reads DTGVSQNPRHKITKRGQNVTFRCDPISEHNRLYWYRQTLGQGPEFLTYFQNEAQLEKSRLLSDRFSAERPKGSFSTLEIQRTEQGDSAMYLCASSWALGGATDTQYFGPGTRLTVL.

V usage is TRBV5-4 and J usage is TRBJ2-5; 12 bases agree with TRBD2. J gave up 5 bases and V 3 bases, and 8 bases lay outside the gene matches. This CDR3 contains 16 residues. Germline V gene lookup returns CDR1 SGHNT and CDR2 YYREEE (reference sequence). The CDR3 DNA reads as TGTGCCAGCAGCTCCCGGACTAGCGGGGCAGGGGAGACCCAGTACTTC. The encoded protein is CASSSRTSGAGETQYF.

The rearrangement uses TRBV5-1 and TRBJ2-7, with 8 bases lining up with TRBD2. J gave up 6 bases and V 5 bases, and 13 bases lay outside the gene matches. CDR3 length: 15 amino acids. From germline, CDR1 is SGHRS and CDR2 YFSETQ. The CDR3 reads CASRGKGGGPGEQYF. For the CDR3, the DNA is TGCGCCAGCAGGGGAAAAGGCGGGGGGCCGGGCGAGCAGTACTTC.